A selection of T cell receptor beta chains follows, all from one sample in a study of blood T cell repertoires in COVID-19. Some clones are missing from TCRdb's copy, which holds only in-frame ones; the method was immunoSEQ multiplex PCR. The sample includes some 180,000 clones, about 80% of them seen just once. Sequenced material: PBMCs or T cells enriched from blood (not recorded which). These TCRs come from a man aged 60-69 years who had been exposed to COVID-19. The CDR3 runs from the conserved cysteine through the conserved F or W. The order of the fields is clone size, V gene, D gene, J gene, CDR3 DNA, CDR3 protein. The D gene is left open where the match is weak. Expanded clones are given a class, and other clones once, few, many or no size at all.

abundance: NA
v_gene: TRBV14
d_gene: NA
j_gene: TRBJ2-2
CDR3nt: TGTGCCAGCAGCCGTAAGAACACCGGGGAGCTGTTTTTT
CDR3aa: CASSRKNTGELFF

abundance: NA
v_gene: TRBV24-1
d_gene: TRBD2
j_gene: TRBJ2-7
CDR3nt: TGTGCCACCAGTGACGGGGGGAGATTCCCCTACGAGCAGTACTTC
CDR3aa: CATSDGGRFPYEQYF

abundance: NA
v_gene: TRBV7-3
d_gene: TRBD2
j_gene: TRBJ2-7
CDR3nt: TGTGCCAGCAGCTTGACTAGCGGGCCCCACGAGCAGTACTTC
CDR3aa: CASSLTSGPHEQYF

abundance: NA
v_gene: TRBV29-1
d_gene: NA
j_gene: TRBJ1-1
CDR3nt: TGCAGCGCTGGGGGGGGCCTCTCTGGGGACACTGAAGCTTTCTTT
CDR3aa: CSAGGGLSGDTEAFF

abundance: NA
v_gene: TRBV29-1
d_gene: TRBD1
j_gene: TRBJ1-2
CDR3nt: TGCAGCTGTGGGACAGGGGGCGCGTATGGCTACACCTTC
CDR3aa: CSCGTGGAYGYTF

abundance: NA
v_gene: TRBV27
d_gene: NA
j_gene: TRBJ2-7
CDR3nt: TGTGCCAGCAGTTCCCTTGCGGGCTCCTACGAGCAGTACTTC
CDR3aa: CASSSLAGSYEQYF

abundance: NA
v_gene: TRBV30
d_gene: TRBD1
j_gene: TRBJ1-6
CDR3nt: TGTGCAATTATCCAGGGGGATAATTCACCCCTCCACTTT
CDR3aa: CAIIQGDNSPLHF

abundance: NA
v_gene: TRBV7-6
d_gene: NA
j_gene: TRBJ2-7
CDR3nt: TGTGCCAGCAGCGCAAGAAGTGGGAGCTTCGAGCAGTACTTC
CDR3aa: CASSARSGSFEQYF

abundance: NA
v_gene: TRBV30
d_gene: NA
j_gene: TRBJ1-2
CDR3nt: TGTGCCTGGAGTGGCGGAGGTTCCCTCTATGGCTACACCTTC
CDR3aa: CAWSGGGSLYGYTF

abundance: few
v_gene: TRBV28
d_gene: TRBD1
j_gene: TRBJ1-6
CDR3nt: TGTGCCAGCAGAGCAGGGGGAGGCAATTCACCCCTCCACTTT
CDR3aa: CASRAGGGNSPLHF

abundance: NA
v_gene: TRBV27
d_gene: NA
j_gene: TRBJ1-6
CDR3nt: TGTGCCAGCAGTTTTGCCCAGGGGTCCTACTCACCCCTCCACTTT
CDR3aa: CASSFAQGSYSPLHF

abundance: NA
v_gene: TRBV6-1
d_gene: NA
j_gene: TRBJ2-3
CDR3nt: TGTGCCAGCAGTGAAGTTAGCGGCCCCACAGATACGCAGTATTTT
CDR3aa: CASSEVSGPTDTQYF

abundance: NA
v_gene: TRBV14
d_gene: NA
j_gene: TRBJ1-1
CDR3nt: TGTGCCAGCAGCCTTCGACAGGAGTGGAACACTGAAGCTTTCTTT
CDR3aa: CASSLRQEWNTEAFF

abundance: NA
v_gene: TRBV20-1
d_gene: TRBD1
j_gene: TRBJ2-7
CDR3nt: TGCAGCGGGACAGCCCTTGAGCAGCAGTACTTC
CDR3aa: CSGTALEQQYF

abundance: NA
v_gene: TRBV5-4
d_gene: TRBD1
j_gene: TRBJ2-3
CDR3nt: TGTGCCAGCAGCCCCCCCGGGACAGGGAAAGATACGCAGTATTTT
CDR3aa: CASSPPGTGKDTQYF

abundance: once
v_gene: TRBV7-6
d_gene: TRBD2
j_gene: TRBJ2-3
CDR3nt: TGTGCCAGCAGCTTAAACTCGGCTAGCGGGAGGTCGACAATAAGAACAGATACGCAGTATTTT
CDR3aa: CASSLNSASGRSTIRTDTQYF

abundance: NA
v_gene: TRBV19
d_gene: TRBD1
j_gene: TRBJ1-3
CDR3nt: TGTGCCAGTAGTATAACAGGGGATCGCGCCGGCACCATATATTTT
CDR3aa: CASSITGDRAGTIYF

abundance: NA
v_gene: TRBV7-9
d_gene: TRBD1
j_gene: TRBJ2-3
CDR3nt: TGTGCCAGCGTCCCCGGGACAGGGGGCCGATATAGCACAGATACGCAGTATTTT
CDR3aa: CASVPGTGGRYSTDTQYF

abundance: once
v_gene: TRBV29-1
d_gene: NA
j_gene: TRBJ2-7
CDR3nt: TGCAGCGTGGGGGGAGTAGCCTACGAGCAGTACTTC
CDR3aa: CSVGGVAYEQYF

abundance: NA
v_gene: TRBV4-1
d_gene: NA
j_gene: TRBJ2-5
CDR3nt: TGCGCCAGCAGCCCGGGACAAAAGTGGGAGACCCAGTACTTC
CDR3aa: CASSPGQKWETQYF

abundance: NA
v_gene: TRBV6-5
d_gene: NA
j_gene: TRBJ1-5
CDR3nt: TGTGCCAGCCAGGGATCGGGCAATCAGCCCCAGCATTTT
CDR3aa: CASQGSGNQPQHF

abundance: few
v_gene: TRBV7-3
d_gene: TRBD1
j_gene: TRBJ2-7
CDR3nt: TGTGCCAGCAGCTCGACAGGGAACGGCGAGCAGTACTTC
CDR3aa: CASSSTGNGEQYF

abundance: NA
v_gene: TRBV6-1
d_gene: TRBD1
j_gene: TRBJ1-2
CDR3nt: TGTGCCAGCAGTGAACCTTCGTCAGGACAGGGTTACGGCTACACCTTC
CDR3aa: CASSEPSSGQGYGYTF

abundance: NA
v_gene: TRBV5-4
d_gene: NA
j_gene: TRBJ2-2
CDR3nt: TGTGCCAGCAGCTTGCAGGGTTCCCACACCGGGGAGCTGTTTTTT
CDR3aa: CASSLQGSHTGELFF

abundance: NA
v_gene: TRBV29-1
d_gene: NA
j_gene: TRBJ1-1
CDR3nt: TGCAGCGCTACTAGCATTATGAACACTGAAGCTTTCTTT
CDR3aa: CSATSIMNTEAFF

abundance: NA
v_gene: TRBV18
d_gene: NA
j_gene: TRBJ2-2
CDR3nt: TGTGCCAGCTCACCAAGGGCCGGGACACACACCGGGGAGCTGTTTTTT
CDR3aa: CASSPRAGTHTGELFF

abundance: NA
v_gene: TRBV6-2/TRBV6-3
d_gene: TRBD1
j_gene: TRBJ2-5
CDR3nt: TGTGCCAGCAGTTTCCCGGGACAGGGACGGGCCCAGTACTTC
CDR3aa: CASSFPGQGRAQYF

abundance: NA
v_gene: TRBV10-2
d_gene: NA
j_gene: TRBJ1-5
CDR3nt: TGCGCCAGCAAGGGGGTTGGGGATCAGCCCCAGCATTTT
CDR3aa: CASKGVGDQPQHF

abundance: NA
v_gene: TRBV28
d_gene: TRBD2
j_gene: TRBJ2-7
CDR3nt: TGTGCCAGCAGTCCGGGACTAGCGGGGACCTACGAGCAGTACTTC
CDR3aa: CASSPGLAGTYEQYF

abundance: few
v_gene: TRBV2
d_gene: TRBD2
j_gene: TRBJ2-1
CDR3nt: TGTGCCAGCAGTGAACCCGGACTAGCGGGGGGCCACAACCCCTACAATGAGCAGTTCTTC
CDR3aa: CASSEPGLAGGHNPYNEQFF

abundance: NA
v_gene: TRBV19
d_gene: NA
j_gene: TRBJ2-7
CDR3nt: TGTGCCAGTAGTGTAGGCGGGACTTCCACCTACGAGCAGTACTTC
CDR3aa: CASSVGGTSTYEQYF

abundance: NA
v_gene: TRBV7-3
d_gene: TRBD2
j_gene: TRBJ2-2
CDR3nt: TGTGCCAGCAGCACTAGCGGGTACACCGGGGAGCTGTTTTTT
CDR3aa: CASSTSGYTGELFF

abundance: NA
v_gene: TRBV19
d_gene: NA
j_gene: TRBJ2-7
CDR3nt: TGTGCCAGTAGTAGTCTCGGACAGTTCTACGAGCAGTACTTC
CDR3aa: CASSSLGQFYEQYF

abundance: NA
v_gene: TRBV4-1
d_gene: NA
j_gene: TRBJ2-1
CDR3nt: TGCGCCAGCAGCCTTCAGACTGGACTACTCGATGAGCAGTTCTTC
CDR3aa: CASSLQTGLLDEQFF

abundance: NA
v_gene: TRBV24-1
d_gene: TRBD2
j_gene: TRBJ2-5
CDR3nt: TGTGCCACCAGTGATTGGGGAGGGCAAGAGACCCAGTACTTC
CDR3aa: CATSDWGGQETQYF

abundance: once
v_gene: TRBV19
d_gene: NA
j_gene: TRBJ1-4
CDR3nt: TGTGCCAGTAGTATAGACGGATGGGGGCAGGGAAGAAAAGAAAAACTGTTTTTT
CDR3aa: CASSIDGWGQGRKEKLFF

abundance: NA
v_gene: TRBV9
d_gene: TRBD1
j_gene: TRBJ1-1
CDR3nt: TGTGCCAGCAGCCAGACGACAGGGACGTACACTGAAGCTTTCTTT
CDR3aa: CASSQTTGTYTEAFF

abundance: NA
v_gene: TRBV28
d_gene: TRBD2
j_gene: TRBJ2-5
CDR3nt: TGTGCCAGCAATTTCGGACTAGCGGGAGGTTCTCGAATCGAGACCCAGTACTTC
CDR3aa: CASNFGLAGGSRIETQYF

abundance: NA
v_gene: TRBV27
d_gene: NA
j_gene: TRBJ2-7
CDR3nt: TGTGCCAGCAGTTTAAGTCAGGGGAGCTCCTACGAGCAGTACTTC
CDR3aa: CASSLSQGSSYEQYF

abundance: NA
v_gene: TRBV7-3
d_gene: NA
j_gene: TRBJ1-6
CDR3nt: TGTGCCAGCAGCCCATCCCCTAATTCACCCCTCCACTTT
CDR3aa: CASSPSPNSPLHF

abundance: NA
v_gene: TRBV6-5
d_gene: TRBD2
j_gene: TRBJ2-2
CDR3nt: TGTGCCAGCAGTTGGTCTAGCGGGAGGAGCGGGGAGCTGTTTTTT
CDR3aa: CASSWSSGRSGELFF

abundance: NA
v_gene: TRBV5-6
d_gene: NA
j_gene: TRBJ2-7
CDR3nt: TGTGCCAGCAGCTTGGCCGCTGGCTTCGAGCAGTACTTC
CDR3aa: CASSLAAGFEQYF

abundance: NA
v_gene: TRBV30
d_gene: NA
j_gene: TRBJ1-2
CDR3nt: TGTGCCTGGAGGGGAGACTATGGCTACACCTTC
CDR3aa: CAWRGDYGYTF

abundance: once
v_gene: TRBV5-6
d_gene: NA
j_gene: TRBJ1-1
CDR3nt: TGTGCCAGCAGCTTGGGCAGGGGCTGGAACACTGAAGCTTTCTTT
CDR3aa: CASSLGRGWNTEAFF

abundance: NA
v_gene: TRBV7-2
d_gene: NA
j_gene: TRBJ2-7
CDR3nt: TGTGCCAGCAGCCCGAGGGAAACAGGGTTCTTTTCATCCTACGAGCAGTACTTC
CDR3aa: CASSPRETGFFSSYEQYF

abundance: NA
v_gene: TRBV4-1
d_gene: NA
j_gene: TRBJ2-5
CDR3nt: TGCGCCAGCAGCCAAGATCCGCCGCGAGAGGGCGTAGAGACCCAGTACTTC
CDR3aa: CASSQDPPREGVETQYF

abundance: NA
v_gene: TRBV7-8
d_gene: TRBD2
j_gene: TRBJ2-3
CDR3nt: TGTGCCAGCAGCTTCCTAGGGGGACTAGGGTCGTCTGATACGCAGTATTTT
CDR3aa: CASSFLGGLGSSDTQYF

abundance: NA
v_gene: TRBV18
d_gene: TRBD1
j_gene: TRBJ2-3
CDR3nt: TGTGCCAGCTCACGGGACAGGGGCTCCAGCACAGATACGCAGTATTTT
CDR3aa: CASSRDRGSSTDTQYF

abundance: NA
v_gene: TRBV24-1
d_gene: TRBD2
j_gene: TRBJ2-1
CDR3nt: TGTGCCACGAGTACGGGACTAACCCTCAATGAGCAGTTCTTC
CDR3aa: CATSTGLTLNEQFF

abundance: NA
v_gene: TRBV25-1
d_gene: NA
j_gene: TRBJ1-4
CDR3nt: TGTGCCAGCAGTGATCCCGGGTTCGGGGGTGAAAAACTGTTTTTT
CDR3aa: CASSDPGFGGEKLFF

abundance: NA
v_gene: TRBV28
d_gene: TRBD1
j_gene: TRBJ2-1
CDR3nt: TGTGCCAGCAGTTCGGGACAGGGGGTTAACAATGAGCAGTTCTTC
CDR3aa: CASSSGQGVNNEQFF

abundance: many
v_gene: TRBV19
d_gene: TRBD1
j_gene: TRBJ1-4
CDR3nt: TGTGCCAGAAGACAGGGCAATGAAAAACTGTTTTTT
CDR3aa: CARRQGNEKLFF

abundance: NA
v_gene: TRBV24-1
d_gene: NA
j_gene: TRBJ1-5
CDR3nt: TGTGCCACCAGTGATGCCCGGACACCCAATCAGCCCCAGCATTTT
CDR3aa: CATSDARTPNQPQHF

abundance: NA
v_gene: TRBV5-1
d_gene: TRBD2
j_gene: TRBJ2-7
CDR3nt: TGCGCCAGCAGCTATACTAGCGGACCCTCCTACGAGCAGTACTTC
CDR3aa: CASSYTSGPSYEQYF

abundance: NA
v_gene: TRBV11-2
d_gene: TRBD2
j_gene: TRBJ2-3
CDR3nt: TGTGCCAGCAGCCGCCCGGGGGGGAGGACAGATACGCAGTATTTT
CDR3aa: CASSRPGGRTDTQYF

abundance: NA
v_gene: TRBV6-5
d_gene: TRBD1
j_gene: TRBJ1-5
CDR3nt: TGTGCCAGCAGTTACAATGGGGGACAGGGTCAGCCCCAGCATTTT
CDR3aa: CASSYNGGQGQPQHF